This is a list of T cell receptor beta chains from one sample in a study of blood T cell repertoires in COVID-19. Generated by immunoSEQ multiplex PCR, the TCRdb table keeps only in-frame clones and is missing some. The table lists 250,000 or so clones, about 90% of them singletons. Sequenced input: PBMCs or T cells enriched from blood (not recorded which). The source of these receptors is a middle-aged woman who had been exposed to COVID-19. CDR3s include the opening cysteine and the closing phenylalanine or tryptophan. D genes are given only for firm matches. The size entry is marked missing in some rows and otherwise reads once, few, many or a size class.

abundance: .
j_gene: TRBJ1-5
v_gene: TRBV19
d_gene: TRBD1
CDR3nt: TGTGCCAGTAGTATAGCGACTCCGGGGACAGGGGAGAATCAGCCCCAGCATTTT
CDR3aa: CASSIATPGTGENQPQHF

abundance: .
j_gene: TRBJ1-5
v_gene: TRBV6-4
d_gene: .
CDR3nt: TGTGCCAGCAGTGACTCGAGACAGTATAGCAATCAGCCCCAGCATTTT
CDR3aa: CASSDSRQYSNQPQHF

abundance: .
j_gene: TRBJ1-5
v_gene: TRBV28
d_gene: .
CDR3nt: TGTGCCAGCACCGATTCAGGGGAAGGTAGCAATCAGCCCCAGCATTTT
CDR3aa: CASTDSGEGSNQPQHF

abundance: .
j_gene: TRBJ2-1
v_gene: TRBV21-1
d_gene: .
CDR3nt: TGTGCCAGCCGCCGGGTAGTAGGGAGCCCGTCCTACAATGAGCAGTTCTTC
CDR3aa: CASRRVVGSPSYNEQFF

abundance: .
j_gene: TRBJ2-1
v_gene: TRBV5-1
d_gene: .
CDR3nt: TGCGCCAGCAGCTTTACCATACGGGGCAATGAGCAGTTCTTC
CDR3aa: CASSFTIRGNEQFF

abundance: .
j_gene: TRBJ1-2
v_gene: TRBV5-1
d_gene: TRBD1
CDR3nt: TGCGCCAGCAGCCTACAGGGGTACTATGGCTACACCTTC
CDR3aa: CASSLQGYYGYTF

abundance: .
j_gene: TRBJ1-2
v_gene: TRBV6-5
d_gene: TRBD1
CDR3nt: TGTGCCAGCCGACAGGGCCTCAACTATGGCTACACCTTC
CDR3aa: CASRQGLNYGYTF

abundance: .
j_gene: TRBJ2-5
v_gene: TRBV6-1
d_gene: TRBD1
CDR3nt: TGTGCCAGCAGTGAAGCTTCGACAGGGTGGGAGACCCAGTACTTC
CDR3aa: CASSEASTGWETQYF

abundance: .
j_gene: TRBJ1-3
v_gene: TRBV5-5
d_gene: .
CDR3nt: TGTGCCAGCAGCTTGGGCCCGGGGAAGTCTGGAAACACCATATATTTT
CDR3aa: CASSLGPGKSGNTIYF

abundance: .
j_gene: TRBJ2-1
v_gene: TRBV30
d_gene: TRBD1
CDR3nt: TGTGCCTGGAGGTTCCAGGGGGCGGGGGAGCAGTTCTTC
CDR3aa: CAWRFQGAGEQFF

abundance: .
j_gene: TRBJ2-2
v_gene: TRBV7-2
d_gene: .
CDR3nt: TGTGCCAGCAGCTTCCTAAGGAGCGGGGAGCTGTTTTTT
CDR3aa: CASSFLRSGELFF

abundance: .
j_gene: TRBJ1-5
v_gene: TRBV5-5
d_gene: .
CDR3nt: TGTGCCAGCAGCTTGTACGGTGACAATCAGCCCCAGCATTTT
CDR3aa: CASSLYGDNQPQHF

abundance: once
j_gene: TRBJ1-6
v_gene: TRBV7-2
d_gene: TRBD1
CDR3nt: TGTGCCAGCAGCTTCCTACATTACAGGGGTGGATCACCCCTCCACTTT
CDR3aa: CASSFLHYRGGSPLHF

abundance: once
j_gene: TRBJ1-2
v_gene: TRBV4-3
d_gene: TRBD1
CDR3nt: TGCGCCAGCAGCCAAGGGCGTCTAGGGGCAGGGGGGGGCTACACCTTC
CDR3aa: CASSQGRLGAGGGYTF

abundance: .
j_gene: TRBJ2-3
v_gene: TRBV24-1
d_gene: TRBD1
CDR3nt: TGTGCCACCAGTGGATTGGGTCAGGGGGCATTGGATACGCAGTATTTT
CDR3aa: CATSGLGQGALDTQYF

abundance: once
j_gene: TRBJ2-2
v_gene: TRBV4-1
d_gene: TRBD1
CDR3nt: TGCGCCAGCAGCCATGGACAGGGTTTCGGGGAGCTGTTTTTT
CDR3aa: CASSHGQGFGELFF

abundance: .
j_gene: TRBJ1-2
v_gene: TRBV19
d_gene: .
CDR3nt: TGTGCCAGTAGTATTTTAGACAGGACTCACTATGGCTACACCTTC
CDR3aa: CASSILDRTHYGYTF